This T cell receptor beta chain was sequenced for a study of blood T cell repertoires in COVID-19. Overall study context: COVID-19 samples, acute and convalescent, were from the United States, Italy and Spain. PBMCs, B-cell-depleted T cells, or T cells were the source of the cDNA or gDNA that made up the material.

The CDR3 extends over 13 amino acids. Germline CDR1 and CDR2: SGHTA and FQGTGA. V lost 6 bases and J lost 3, with 9 bases in between. In the authors' workflow: Amplification with reference gene primers provided the estimates of nucleated cell counts. Sequenced by immunoSEQ multiplex PCR; TCRdb stores in-frame clones only, minus some. V and J calls and clone size are those listed in that table; D and trimming were worked out from the DNA. The sample holds some 180,000 clones, 84% seen once. Enrolment of Seattle patients took place during active infection, and they were followed longitudinally. V usage is TRBV7-3 and J usage is TRBJ2-1; perhaps TRBD2 as D (5 bases). The sample consisted of peripheral blood. The sequence derives from a woman of 80 years or more with COVID-19, enrolled during active disease. CDR3 residues: CASSPGIYNEQFF. CDR3 nucleotides: TGTGCCAGCAGTCCGGGGATCTACAATGAGCAGTTCTTC. Filled out from reference TRBV7-3 and TRBJ2-1, the complete variable domain reads GAGVSQTPSNKVTEKGKYVELRCDPISGHTALYWYRQSLGQGPEFLIYFQGTGAADDSGLPNDRFFAVRPEGSVSTLKIQRTERGDSAVYLCASSPGIYNEQFFGPGTRLTVL.